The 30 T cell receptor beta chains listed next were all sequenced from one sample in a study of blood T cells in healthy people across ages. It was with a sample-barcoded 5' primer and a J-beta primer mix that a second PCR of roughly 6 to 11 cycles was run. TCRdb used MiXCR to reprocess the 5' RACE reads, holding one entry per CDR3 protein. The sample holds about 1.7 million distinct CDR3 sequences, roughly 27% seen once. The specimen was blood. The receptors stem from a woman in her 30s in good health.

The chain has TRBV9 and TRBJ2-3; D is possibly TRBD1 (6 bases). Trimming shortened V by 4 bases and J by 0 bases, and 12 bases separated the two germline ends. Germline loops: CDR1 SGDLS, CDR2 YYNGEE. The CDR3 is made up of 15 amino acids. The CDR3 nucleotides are TGTGCCAGCAGCACAGGGAGTACTAGCACAGATACGCAGTATTTT. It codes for CASSTGSTSTDTQYF.

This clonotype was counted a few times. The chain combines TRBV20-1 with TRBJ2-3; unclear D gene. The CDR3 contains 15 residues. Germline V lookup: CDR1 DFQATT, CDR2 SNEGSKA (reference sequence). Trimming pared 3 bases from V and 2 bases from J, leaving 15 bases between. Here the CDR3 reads CSARNPTRTTDTQYF. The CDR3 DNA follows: TGCAGTGCTAGGAATCCCACGAGAACCACAGATACGCAGTATTTT.

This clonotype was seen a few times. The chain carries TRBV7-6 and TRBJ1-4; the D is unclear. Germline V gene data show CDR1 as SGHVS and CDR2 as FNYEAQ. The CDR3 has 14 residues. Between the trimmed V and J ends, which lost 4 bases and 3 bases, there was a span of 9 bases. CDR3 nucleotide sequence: TGTGCCAGCAGCTCGGGCGGATCTAATGAAAAACTGTTTTTT. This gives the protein CASSSGGSNEKLFF.

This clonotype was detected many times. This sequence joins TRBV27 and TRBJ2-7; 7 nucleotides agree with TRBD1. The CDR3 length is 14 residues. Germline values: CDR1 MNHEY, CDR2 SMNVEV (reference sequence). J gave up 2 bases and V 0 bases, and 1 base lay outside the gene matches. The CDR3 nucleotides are TGTGCCAGCAGTTTATCGAGGGGGCCCTACGAGCAGTACTTC. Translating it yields CASSLSRGPYEQYF.

CDR3: CASSQDRAAGYTF. CDR3 DNA sequence: TGTGCCAGCTCCCAGGACAGGGCGGCTGGCTACACCTTC. V is TRBV18 and J is TRBJ1-2, with 8 bases lining up with TRBD1. Germline CDR1 and CDR2: KGHSH and LQKENI. Trimming at V came to 6 bases and at J to 7 bases, leaving 7 bases not matched to a gene. The CDR3 is 13 residues long.

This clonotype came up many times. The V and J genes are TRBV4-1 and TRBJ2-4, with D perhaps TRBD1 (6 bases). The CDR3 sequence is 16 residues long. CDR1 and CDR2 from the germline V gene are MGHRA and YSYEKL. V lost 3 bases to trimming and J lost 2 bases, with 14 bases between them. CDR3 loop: CASSQGTPLTKNIQYF. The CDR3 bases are TGCGCCAGCAGCCAGGGGACACCACTAACCAAAAACATTCAGTACTTC.

The CDR3 sequence: CASSYAQGYGYTF. CDR3 sequence (DNA): TGTGCCAGCAGTTACGCCCAGGGCTATGGCTACACCTTC. The chain employs TRBV6-5 and TRBJ1-2, with a weak D call TRBD1 (5 bases). Trimming removed 2 bases from V and 4 bases from J, with 8 bases in between. CDR3 length: 13 amino acids. Per the germline V gene, CDR1 is MNHEY and CDR2 is SVGAGI.

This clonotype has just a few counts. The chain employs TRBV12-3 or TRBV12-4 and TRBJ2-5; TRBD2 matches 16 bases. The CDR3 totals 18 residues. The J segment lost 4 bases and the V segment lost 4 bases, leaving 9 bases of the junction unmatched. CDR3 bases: TGTGCCAGCAGTTCGGGACTAGCGGGGGGGCCCGGGGGAGAGACCCAGTACTTC. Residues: CASSSGLAGGPGGETQYF.

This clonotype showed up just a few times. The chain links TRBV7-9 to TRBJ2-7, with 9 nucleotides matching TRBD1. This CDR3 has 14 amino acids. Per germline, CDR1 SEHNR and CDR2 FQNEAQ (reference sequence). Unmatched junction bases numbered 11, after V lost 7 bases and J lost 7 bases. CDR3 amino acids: CASIFFTGGGEQYF. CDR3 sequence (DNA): TGTGCCAGCATCTTCTTTACAGGGGGCGGTGAGCAGTACTTC.

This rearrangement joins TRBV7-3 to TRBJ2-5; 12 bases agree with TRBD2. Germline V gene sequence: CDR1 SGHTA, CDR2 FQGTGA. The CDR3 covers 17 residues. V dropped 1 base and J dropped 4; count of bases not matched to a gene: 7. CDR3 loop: CASSLIPASGGAETQYF. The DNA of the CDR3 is TGTGCCAGCAGCTTAATTCCGGCTAGCGGGGGGGCAGAGACCCAGTACTTC.

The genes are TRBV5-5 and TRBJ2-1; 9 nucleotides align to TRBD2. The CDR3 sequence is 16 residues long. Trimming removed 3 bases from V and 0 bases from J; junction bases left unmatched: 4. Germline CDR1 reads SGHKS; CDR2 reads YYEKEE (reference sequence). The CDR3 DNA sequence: TGTGCCAGCAGCTGGGCTAGCGGGGTCTCCTACAATGAGCAGTTCTTC. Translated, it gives CASSWASGVSYNEQFF.

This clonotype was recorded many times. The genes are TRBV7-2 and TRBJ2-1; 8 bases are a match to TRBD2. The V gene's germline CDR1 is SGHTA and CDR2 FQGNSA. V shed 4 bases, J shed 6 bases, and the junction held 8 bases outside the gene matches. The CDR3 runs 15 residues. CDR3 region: CASSSFVGRVNEQFF. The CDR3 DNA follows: TGTGCCAGCAGCTCCTTTGTCGGGAGGGTCAATGAGCAGTTCTTC.

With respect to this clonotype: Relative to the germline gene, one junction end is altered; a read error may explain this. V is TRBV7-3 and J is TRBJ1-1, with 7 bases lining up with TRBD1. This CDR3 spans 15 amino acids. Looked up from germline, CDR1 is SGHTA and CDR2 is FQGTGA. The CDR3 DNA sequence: TGTGCCAGCAGCCCAGACAGGGCCATGAACGCTGAAGCTTTCTTT. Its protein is CASSPDRAMNAEAFF.

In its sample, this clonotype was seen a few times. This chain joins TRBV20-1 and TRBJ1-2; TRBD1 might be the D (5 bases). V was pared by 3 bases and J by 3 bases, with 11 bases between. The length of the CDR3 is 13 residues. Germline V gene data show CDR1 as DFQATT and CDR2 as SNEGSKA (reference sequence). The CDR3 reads CSASRGRDYGYTF. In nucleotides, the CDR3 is TGCAGTGCTAGCCGGGGGAGGGACTATGGCTACACCTTC.

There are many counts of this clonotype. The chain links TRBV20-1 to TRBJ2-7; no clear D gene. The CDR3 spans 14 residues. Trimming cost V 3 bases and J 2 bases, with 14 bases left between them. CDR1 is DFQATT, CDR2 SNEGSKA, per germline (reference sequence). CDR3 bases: TGCAGTGCTAGGGGCCATGAAAGTACCTACGAGCAGTACTTC. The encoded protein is CSARGHESTYEQYF.

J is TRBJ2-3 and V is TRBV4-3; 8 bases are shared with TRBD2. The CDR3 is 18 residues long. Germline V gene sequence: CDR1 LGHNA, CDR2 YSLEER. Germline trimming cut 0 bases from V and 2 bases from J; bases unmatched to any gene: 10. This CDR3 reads CASSQDRPSGGSTDTQYF. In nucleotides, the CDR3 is TGCGCCAGCAGCCAAGATCGGCCTTCGGGAGGGTCCACAGATACGCAGTATTTT.

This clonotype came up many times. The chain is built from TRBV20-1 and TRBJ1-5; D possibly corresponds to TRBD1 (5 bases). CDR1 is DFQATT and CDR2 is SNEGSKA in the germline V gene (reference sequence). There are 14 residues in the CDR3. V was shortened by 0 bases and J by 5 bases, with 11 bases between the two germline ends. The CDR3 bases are TGCAGTGCTAGAGATCTCCAGGGTGATCAGCCCCAGCATTTT. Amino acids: CSARDLQGDQPQHF.

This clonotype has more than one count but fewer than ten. CDR3 coding DNA: TGTGCCAGCAGTGGGGGGCCTCAGCCCCAGCATTTT. Translating gives CASSGGPQPQHF. The chain carries TRBV12-3 or TRBV12-4 and TRBJ1-5, with a tentative D call TRBD1 (6 bases). Trimming shortened V by 5 bases and J by 6 bases, and 8 bases separated the two germline ends. The CDR3 is 12 amino acids.

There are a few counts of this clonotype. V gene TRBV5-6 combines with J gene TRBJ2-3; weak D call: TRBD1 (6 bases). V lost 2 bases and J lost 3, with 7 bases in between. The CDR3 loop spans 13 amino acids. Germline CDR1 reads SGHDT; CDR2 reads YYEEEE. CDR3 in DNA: TGTGCCAGCAGCTTTGGACAGACAGATACGCAGTATTTT. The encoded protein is CASSFGQTDTQYF.

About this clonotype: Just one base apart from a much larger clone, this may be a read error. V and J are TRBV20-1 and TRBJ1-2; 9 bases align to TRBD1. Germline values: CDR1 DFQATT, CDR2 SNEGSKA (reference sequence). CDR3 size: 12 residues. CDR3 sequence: CNAQGQGLSYTF. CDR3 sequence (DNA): TGCAATGCACAGGGACAGGGTCTGAGCTACACCTTC.

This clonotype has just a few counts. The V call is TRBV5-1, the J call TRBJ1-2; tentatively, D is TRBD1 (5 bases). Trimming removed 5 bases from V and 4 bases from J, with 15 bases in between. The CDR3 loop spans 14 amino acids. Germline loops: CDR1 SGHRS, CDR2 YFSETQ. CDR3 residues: CASREPGLRYGYTF. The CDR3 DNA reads TGCGCCAGCAGGGAACCGGGACTCCGCTATGGCTACACCTTC.

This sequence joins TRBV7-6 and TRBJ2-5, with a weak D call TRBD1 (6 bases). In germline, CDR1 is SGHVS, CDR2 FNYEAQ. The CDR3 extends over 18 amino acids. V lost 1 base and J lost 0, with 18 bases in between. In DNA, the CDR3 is TGTGCCAGCAGCTTAGAGGTACCGGACAGTCGGTACCAAGAGACCCAGTACTTC. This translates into CASSLEVPDSRYQETQYF. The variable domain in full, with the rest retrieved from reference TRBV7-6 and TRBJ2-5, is GAGVSQSPRYKVTKRGQDVALRCDPISGHVSLYWYRQALGQGPEFLTYFNYEAQQDKSGLPNDRFSAERPEGSISTLTIQRTEQRDSAMYRCASSLEVPDSRYQETQYFGPGTRLLVL.

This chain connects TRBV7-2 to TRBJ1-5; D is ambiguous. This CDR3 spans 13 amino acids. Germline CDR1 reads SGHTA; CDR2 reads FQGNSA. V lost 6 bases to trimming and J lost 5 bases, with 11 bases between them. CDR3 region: CASSRNADQPQHF. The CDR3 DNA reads TGTGCCAGCAGTCGAAACGCGGATCAGCCCCAGCATTTT.

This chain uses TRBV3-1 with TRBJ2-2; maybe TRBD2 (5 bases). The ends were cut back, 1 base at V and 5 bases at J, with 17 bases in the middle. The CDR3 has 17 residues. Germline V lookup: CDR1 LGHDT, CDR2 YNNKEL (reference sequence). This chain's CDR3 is CASSQGLRVQKTGELFF. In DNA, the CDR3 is TGTGCCAGCAGCCAAGGACTGAGGGTTCAAAAAACCGGGGAGCTGTTTTTT. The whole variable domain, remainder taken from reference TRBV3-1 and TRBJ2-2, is DTAVSQTPKYLVTQMGNDKSIKCEQNLGHDTMYWYKQDSKKFLKIMFSYNNKELIINETVPNRFSPKSPDKAHLNLHINSLELGDSAVYFCASSQGLRVQKTGELFFGEGSRLTVL.

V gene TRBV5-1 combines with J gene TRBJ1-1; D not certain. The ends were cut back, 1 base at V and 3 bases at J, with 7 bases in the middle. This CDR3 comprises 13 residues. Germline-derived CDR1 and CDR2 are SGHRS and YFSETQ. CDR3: CASSLYEDTEAFF. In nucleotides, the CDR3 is TGCGCCAGCAGCTTGTACGAGGACACTGAAGCTTTCTTT.

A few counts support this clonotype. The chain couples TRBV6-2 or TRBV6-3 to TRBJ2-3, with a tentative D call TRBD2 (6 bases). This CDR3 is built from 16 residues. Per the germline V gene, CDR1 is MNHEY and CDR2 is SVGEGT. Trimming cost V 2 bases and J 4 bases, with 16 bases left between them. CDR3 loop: CASSYAPWTGADTQYF. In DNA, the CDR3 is TGTGCCAGCAGTTACGCCCCTTGGACGGGAGCAGATACGCAGTATTTT.

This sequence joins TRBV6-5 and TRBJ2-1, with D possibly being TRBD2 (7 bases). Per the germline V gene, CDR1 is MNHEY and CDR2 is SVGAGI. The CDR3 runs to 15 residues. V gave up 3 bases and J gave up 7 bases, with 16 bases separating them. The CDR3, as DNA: TGTGCCAGCAGTTATGAGGGGGGGGACATGAATGAGCAGTTCTTC. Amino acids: CASSYEGGDMNEQFF.

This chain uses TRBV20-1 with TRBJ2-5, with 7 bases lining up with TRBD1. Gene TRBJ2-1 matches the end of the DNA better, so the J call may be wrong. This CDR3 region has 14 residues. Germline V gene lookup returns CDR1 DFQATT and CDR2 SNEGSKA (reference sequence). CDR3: CSARWDSAQETQFF. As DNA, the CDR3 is TGCAGTGCCCGCTGGGACAGCGCCCAAGAGACCCAGTTCTTC.

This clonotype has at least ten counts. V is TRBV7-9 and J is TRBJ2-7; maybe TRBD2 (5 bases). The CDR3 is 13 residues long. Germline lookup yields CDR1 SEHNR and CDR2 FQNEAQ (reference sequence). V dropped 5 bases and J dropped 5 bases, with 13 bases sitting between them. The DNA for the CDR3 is TGTGCCAGCAGCAAGGAGCTAGCTGACGAGCAGTACTTC. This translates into CASSKELADEQYF.

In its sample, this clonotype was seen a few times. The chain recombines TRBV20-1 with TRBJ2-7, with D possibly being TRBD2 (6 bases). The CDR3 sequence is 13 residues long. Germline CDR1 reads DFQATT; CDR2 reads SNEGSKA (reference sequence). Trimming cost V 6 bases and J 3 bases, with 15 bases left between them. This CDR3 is CSASLGGSYEQYF. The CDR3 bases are TGCAGTGCGAGCCTGGGGGGAAGCTACGAGCAGTACTTC.